The rows below give T cell receptor beta chains drawn from one sample of a study of blood T cell repertoires in COVID-19. Assay used: immunoSEQ multiplex PCR; TCRdb lists only in-frame clones, some missing. The data contain about 200,000 clones, roughly 90% of them singletons. Sequenced material: PBMCs or T cells enriched from blood (not recorded which). The source of these receptors is a woman aged 25-40 years with acute COVID-19. Each CDR3 is given with its conserved first and last residue.

>TRBV27|TRBJ1-2|14
CASSLSPGNYGYTF
>TRBV7-2|TRBJ1-6|14
CASSLGQGYAALHF
>TRBV18|TRBJ1-6|16
CASSRNRAAYNSPLHF
>TRBV7-9|TRBJ1-2|14
CASSRSTGEYGYTF
>TRBV18|TRBJ1-1|15
CASSPGDRVDTEAFF
>TRBV10-3|TRBJ1-2|13
CAISGTGDYGYTF
>TRBV15|TRBJ2-2|18
CATSRGVQGQGATGELFF
>TRBV6-2/TRBV6-3|TRBJ2-1|13
CASSPGLAGEQFF
>TRBV4-1|TRBJ1-1|16
CASSSRRGRMNTEAFF
>TRBV29-1|TRBJ2-7|14
CSVESGGQIYEQYF
>TRBV2|TRBJ1-2|13
CASSADRGRGYTF
>TRBV7-9|TRBJ1-1|13
CASSSYMNTEAFF
>TRBV7-9|TRBJ2-7|13
CASSFPKSYEQYF
>TRBV7-2|TRBJ2-1|17
CASSRIRLAGGMGEQFF
>TRBV4-3|TRBJ2-3|13
CASSQDSGDTQYF
>TRBV5-4|TRBJ2-5|17
CASSGSTSGGPQETQYF
>TRBV30|TRBJ2-5|16
CAWSLGLAPFQETQYF
>TRBV4-1|TRBJ2-2|15
CASSHLGQNTGELFF
>TRBV28|TRBJ1-4|10
CASSLKDRNF
>TRBV6-5|TRBJ1-4|16
CASSFRRRQRNEKLFF
>TRBV5-6|TRBJ2-1|11
CASSSLSEQFF
>TRBV4-1|TRBJ1-5|13
CASSPRWNQPQHF
>TRBV4-1|TRBJ2-7|15
CASSLRGQGGYEQYF
>TRBV30|TRBJ2-1|13
CAGDRGTYNEQFF
>TRBV19|TRBJ1-6|16
CASSWTGGSYNSPLHF
>TRBV27|TRBJ1-4|15
CASSITGGIEEKLFF
>TRBV7-2|TRBJ1-5|14
CASSLWATTQPQHF
>TRBV2|TRBJ2-7|14
CASTLMDGVYEQYF
>TRBV29-1|TRBJ2-3|12
CSVVMATDTQYF
>TRBV10-1|TRBJ2-1|15
CASSYLAGVFDEQFF
>TRBV9|TRBJ1-1|14
CASSPRGGDTEAFF
>TRBV3-1/TRBV3-2|TRBJ1-2|13
CASSRSRGYGYTF
>TRBV5-1|TRBJ2-7|15
CASSGWGGSRDEQYF
>TRBV5-3|TRBJ2-7|14
CARSLALASYEQYF
>TRBV3-1/TRBV3-2|TRBJ1-6|16
CASSQVADSYNSPLHF
>TRBV2|TRBJ1-5|16
CASTGGQGAISQPQHF
>TRBV19|TRBJ2-7|13
CASSSGARYEQYF
>TRBV30|TRBJ1-2|13
CAWSQEVDYGYTF
>TRBV7-2|TRBJ1-5|13
CASGGRGNQPQHF
>TRBV20-1|TRBJ1-2|16
CNASDPVTGPQNGYTF
>TRBV5-6|TRBJ2-7|11
CASRWGAEQYF
>TRBV10-3|TRBJ1-2|15
CAISESGTGDYGYTF
>TRBV7-6|TRBJ2-7|14
CASSFGQSSYEQYF
>TRBV5-4|TRBJ1-1|13
CASSAGQGTEAFF
>TRBV11-3|TRBJ2-1|15
CASSLDLAADNEQFF
>TRBV7-9|TRBJ1-2|12
CASSRQDRVPFF
>TRBV5-8|TRBJ1-5|12
CASSFRDQPQHF
>TRBV5-6|TRBJ1-2|14
CASSLFHRGSGYTF
>TRBV5-1|TRBJ1-1|15
CASSLGGDGNTEAFF
>TRBV18|TRBJ1-1|14
CASSQEVRNTEAFF
>TRBV28|TRBJ1-2|13
CASSSGQRDGYTF